One T cell receptor (beta chain) is described in this entry. Its antigen is still unknown. No quality values exist for individual bases; no much larger clone is one base distant. Taken from cysteine to phenylalanine, the CDR3 has 12 residues. Only the CDR3 DNA stays, 36 bases, in frame from base 1. Between the V and J ends, shortened by 6 bases and 4 bases respectively, the junction contains 9 bases. Via the germline V gene, CDR1 is MNHEY and CDR2 SVGAGI. The sample is drawn from a study of T cell responses to AZD1222 COVID-19 vaccine (dated by TCRdb to the early 2020s). With regard to the full study: TCR sequencing covered about 230 trial participants: 200 to 210 given two doses of AZD1222 and about 26 given two doses of MenACWY control vaccine. Trial participants were enrolled by age into subgroups of 18-55, 56-69 and 70-plus years, and about 150, 27 and 61 TCR-sequenced participants, respectively, were included in these subgroups. The investigation overall reported the following: The whole spike protein was spanned by vaccine-associated CD4 TCRs, and dominant responses were seen in regions 160-218 and 743-854. Epitopes outside the regions mutated in the B.1.351 and B.1.1.7 variants were reportedly recognized by nearly half of the unique spike-specific TCRs. Most participants were white British and females outnumbered males, and the authors suggested that clonal diversity may have been underestimated. Only five to seven AZD1222 recipients were SARS-CoV-2 seropositive at baseline, limiting conclusions about previously exposed vaccinees. After two AZD1222 doses, spike-specific TCR breadth and depth were significantly higher than at day 0 and than in MenACWY recipients. Because no samples from the day 14 peak response were available, repertoires could be characterized only after the peak T cell response. The 56-69-year group was small, and its depth increase did not reach significance, likely because of low power.

Reading the label with the study, this specimen's time point is: about 28 days (+/-7) after the second vaccine dose. Because spike-specific TCR depth and breadth did not differ between the two schedules, AZD1222 recipients who got a second dose at roughly 4 weeks were pooled with those who got a second dose at roughly 12 weeks. Vaccinee samples were obtained from the UK trials COV001 and COV002, which included a single-blind randomized controlled phase 2/3 trial of AZD1222 (ChAdOx1 nCoV-19) in healthy adults. Trial participant PBMC samples were collected at day 0 and day 28 after the second dose for TCRbeta chain sequencing. The CDR3 regions of human TCRbeta chains were analyzed by immunosequencing. On the study's bioinformatics: TCRs in the repertoires were compared against a reference library of SARS-CoV-2-specific TCRs that had been generated with the MIRA antigen-specificity platform. Breadth was defined as the fraction of unique TCRs that were SARS-CoV-2-associated, and depth was defined as the fraction of total T cells that were SARS-CoV-2-associated. Using the MIRA data, each spike-specific TCR was mapped to the spike region that the TCR reacts to and placed in a CD4 or CD8 class. Log10-transformed breadth and depth values were compared by one-way ANOVA with Sidak's multiple comparisons tests. This immuneACCESS table, as held by TCRdb, lists in-frame sequences with V and J called but not all clones. Of the missing ones, under half trace to an unresolved V gene in checked studies; the others have no known cause. From that table come the V and J calls and clone size; the DNA was used to work out D and trimming. For this sample there are 95,000 to 150,000 clones; more than 70% appear just once. Almost 4.5% of the sample is in the top ten clones.

The rearrangement joined TRBV6-5 to TRBJ1-2; the D gene cannot be resolved reliably. Sequencing was performed on peripheral blood, taken 28 days after the second AZD1222 dose. This receptor was identified in an adult who received the AZD1222 COVID-19 vaccine. The nucleotide sequence is TGTGCCAGCAGCCCAGGTTTCTATGGCTACACCTTC. This gives the protein CASSPGFYGYTF.